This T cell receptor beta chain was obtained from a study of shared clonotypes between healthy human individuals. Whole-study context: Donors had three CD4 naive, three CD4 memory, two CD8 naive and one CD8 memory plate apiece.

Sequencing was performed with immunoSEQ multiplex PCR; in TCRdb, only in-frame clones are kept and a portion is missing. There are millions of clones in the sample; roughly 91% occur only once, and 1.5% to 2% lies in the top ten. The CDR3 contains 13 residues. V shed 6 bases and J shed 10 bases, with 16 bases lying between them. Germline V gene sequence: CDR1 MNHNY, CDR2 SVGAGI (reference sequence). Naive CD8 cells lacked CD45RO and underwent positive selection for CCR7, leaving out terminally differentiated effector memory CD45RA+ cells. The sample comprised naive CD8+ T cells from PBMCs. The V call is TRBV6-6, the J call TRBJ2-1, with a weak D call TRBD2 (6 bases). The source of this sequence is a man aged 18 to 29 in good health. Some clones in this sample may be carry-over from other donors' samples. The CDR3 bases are TGTGCCAGCAGACGGGACTGGCTCGGGGAGCAGTTCTTC. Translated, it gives CASRRDWLGEQFF.